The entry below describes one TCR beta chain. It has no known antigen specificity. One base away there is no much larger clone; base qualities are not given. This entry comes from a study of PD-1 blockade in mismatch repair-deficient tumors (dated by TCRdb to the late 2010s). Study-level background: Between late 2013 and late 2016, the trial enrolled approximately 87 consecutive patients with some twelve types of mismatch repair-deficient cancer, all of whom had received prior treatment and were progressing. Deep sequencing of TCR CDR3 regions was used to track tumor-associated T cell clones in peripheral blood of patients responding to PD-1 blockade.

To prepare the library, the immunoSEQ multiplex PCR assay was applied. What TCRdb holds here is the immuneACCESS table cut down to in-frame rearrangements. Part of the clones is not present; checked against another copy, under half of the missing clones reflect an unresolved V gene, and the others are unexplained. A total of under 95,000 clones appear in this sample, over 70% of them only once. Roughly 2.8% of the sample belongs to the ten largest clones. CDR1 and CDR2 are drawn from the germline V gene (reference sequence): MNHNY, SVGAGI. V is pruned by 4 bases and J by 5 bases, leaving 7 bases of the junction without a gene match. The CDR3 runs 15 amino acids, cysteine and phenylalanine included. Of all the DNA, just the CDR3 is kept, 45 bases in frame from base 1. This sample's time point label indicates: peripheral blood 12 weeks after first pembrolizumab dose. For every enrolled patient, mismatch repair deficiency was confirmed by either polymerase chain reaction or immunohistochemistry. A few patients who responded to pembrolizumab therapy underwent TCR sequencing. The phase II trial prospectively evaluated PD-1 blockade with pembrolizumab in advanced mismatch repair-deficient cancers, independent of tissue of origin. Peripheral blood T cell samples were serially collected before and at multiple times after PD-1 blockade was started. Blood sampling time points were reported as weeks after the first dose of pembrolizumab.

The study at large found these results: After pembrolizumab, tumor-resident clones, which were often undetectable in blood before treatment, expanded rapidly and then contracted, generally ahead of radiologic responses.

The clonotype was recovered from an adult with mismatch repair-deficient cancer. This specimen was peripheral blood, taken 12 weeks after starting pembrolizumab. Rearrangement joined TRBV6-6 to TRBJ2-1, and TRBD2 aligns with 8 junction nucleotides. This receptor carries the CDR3 CASSFGRREDNEQFF. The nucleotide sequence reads TGTGCCAGCAGTTTTGGGAGGCGGGAGGACAATGAGCAGTTCTTC.